Listed below are T cell receptor beta chains from one sample, sequenced in a study of shared clonotypes between healthy human individuals. Only in-frame clones appear in the TCRdb table, and some are missing; sequencing was by immunoSEQ multiplex PCR. Here the sample spans under 2,000,000 clones, approximately 94% being singletons. Sequencing was carried out using naive CD8+ T cells sorted from blood. All receptors derive from a man younger than 30 in good health. Each CDR3 is given with its conserved first and last residue. Each record gives: clone size, D gene, V gene, J gene, CDR3 protein, CDR3 DNA. D genes are given only for firm matches. The size of a clone is reported for some rows only, either as once, few or many, or as a class for expanded clones.

abundance: .; d_gene: .; v_gene: TRBV13; j_gene: TRBJ2-3; CDR3aa: CASSPERERYTQYF; CDR3nt: TGTGCCAGCAGCCCGGAACGGGAGCGCTATACGCAGTATTTT
abundance: .; d_gene: .; v_gene: TRBV5-5; j_gene: TRBJ2-7; CDR3aa: CASSLVSSDLGYEQYF; CDR3nt: TGTGCCAGCAGCTTAGTGTCGTCCGATCTGGGCTACGAGCAGTACTTC
abundance: .; d_gene: TRBD1; v_gene: TRBV5-1; j_gene: TRBJ2-7; CDR3aa: CASSPGQGALYEQYF; CDR3nt: TGCGCCAGCAGCCCCGGACAGGGAGCGTTGTACGAGCAGTACTTC
abundance: .; d_gene: .; v_gene: TRBV14; j_gene: TRBJ1-1; CDR3aa: CASSQDFGSLMNTEAFF; CDR3nt: TGTGCCAGCAGCCAAGATTTCGGCAGCCTCATGAACACTGAAGCTTTCTTT
abundance: .; d_gene: TRBD2; v_gene: TRBV6-5; j_gene: TRBJ2-2; CDR3aa: CASGTTNTGELFF; CDR3nt: TGTGCCAGCGGGACTACGAACACCGGGGAGCTGTTTTTT
abundance: .; d_gene: .; v_gene: TRBV27; j_gene: TRBJ1-6; CDR3aa: CASSPDDFSGSPLHF; CDR3nt: TGTGCCAGCAGTCCCGACGATTTTAGCGGTTCACCCCTCCACTTT
abundance: .; d_gene: TRBD1; v_gene: TRBV14; j_gene: TRBJ1-2; CDR3aa: CASSQESGGRGNYGYTF; CDR3nt: TGTGCCAGCAGCCAAGAATCAGGTGGCAGGGGGAACTATGGCTACACCTTC
abundance: .; d_gene: .; v_gene: TRBV2; j_gene: TRBJ2-7; CDR3aa: CASSDQGSPHSYEQYF; CDR3nt: TGTGCCAGCAGTGACCAGGGGAGCCCTCACTCCTACGAGCAGTACTTC
abundance: .; d_gene: TRBD2; v_gene: TRBV7-2; j_gene: TRBJ2-7; CDR3aa: CASSPGLGTREQYF; CDR3nt: TGTGCCAGCAGCCCGGGACTGGGGACTAGGGAGCAGTACTTC
abundance: .; d_gene: .; v_gene: TRBV25-1; j_gene: TRBJ2-5; CDR3aa: CASSPQGPNQETQYF; CDR3nt: TGTGCCAGCAGCCCACAGGGACCAAACCAAGAGACCCAGTACTTC
abundance: once; d_gene: TRBD2; v_gene: TRBV7-9; j_gene: TRBJ2-5; CDR3aa: CASSLGLAGETQYF; CDR3nt: TGTGCCAGCAGCTTAGGACTAGCCGGGGAGACCCAGTACTTC
abundance: .; d_gene: TRBD2; v_gene: TRBV6-5; j_gene: TRBJ2-7; CDR3aa: CASSYLLAGGTYEQYF; CDR3nt: TGTGCCAGCAGTTACTTACTAGCGGGTGGGACCTACGAGCAGTACTTC
abundance: .; d_gene: .; v_gene: TRBV6-1; j_gene: TRBJ2-7; CDR3aa: CASSDNHEQYF; CDR3nt: TGTGCCAGCAGTGACAACCACGAGCAGTACTTC
abundance: .; d_gene: .; v_gene: TRBV6-1; j_gene: TRBJ1-6; CDR3aa: CASSESFDSPLHF; CDR3nt: TGTGCCAGCAGTGAGAGTTTTGATTCACCCCTCCACTTT
abundance: once; d_gene: TRBD2; v_gene: TRBV7-2; j_gene: TRBJ2-1; CDR3aa: CASSGVRLAGDNEQFF; CDR3nt: TGTGCCAGCAGCGGTGTCCGACTAGCGGGAGATAATGAGCAGTTCTTC
abundance: .; d_gene: .; v_gene: TRBV7-3; j_gene: TRBJ2-7; CDR3aa: CASSSLGGEQYF; CDR3nt: TGTGCCAGCAGCTCCCTGGGCGGGGAGCAGTACTTC
abundance: .; d_gene: .; v_gene: TRBV5-4; j_gene: TRBJ2-7; CDR3aa: CASSARDGYEQYF; CDR3nt: TGTGCCAGCAGCGCCCGGGACGGCTACGAGCAGTACTTC
abundance: .; d_gene: .; v_gene: TRBV27; j_gene: TRBJ1-2; CDR3aa: CASSLVGQMGQGYTF; CDR3nt: TGTGCCAGCAGTTTAGTGGGGCAGATGGGACAAGGCTACACCTTC
abundance: .; d_gene: .; v_gene: TRBV9; j_gene: TRBJ1-1; CDR3aa: CASSASSGVGVPNTEAFF; CDR3nt: TGTGCCAGCAGTGCATCCTCCGGGGTCGGGGTTCCGAACACTGAAGCTTTCTTT
abundance: .; d_gene: .; v_gene: TRBV28; j_gene: TRBJ2-2; CDR3aa: CASSLTGTNTGELFF; CDR3nt: TGTGCCAGCAGTTTGACAGGAACGAACACCGGGGAGCTGTTTTTT
abundance: .; d_gene: TRBD2; v_gene: TRBV13; j_gene: TRBJ2-5; CDR3aa: CASSLGLAGGSETQYF; CDR3nt: TGTGCCAGCAGCCTTGGACTAGCGGGAGGTAGTGAGACCCAGTACTTC
abundance: .; d_gene: TRBD1; v_gene: TRBV28; j_gene: TRBJ2-7; CDR3aa: CASSVTGVNYEQYF; CDR3nt: TGTGCCAGCAGTGTTACAGGGGTTAACTACGAGCAGTACTTC
abundance: few; d_gene: .; v_gene: TRBV27; j_gene: TRBJ1-1; CDR3aa: CASSLLGGWVNTEAFF; CDR3nt: TGTGCCAGCAGTTTATTGGGGGGCTGGGTGAACACTGAAGCTTTCTTT
abundance: .; d_gene: TRBD1; v_gene: TRBV28; j_gene: TRBJ1-1; CDR3aa: CASSLSLFGQGKNTEAFF; CDR3nt: TGTGCCAGCAGTTTATCCCTTTTTGGACAGGGGAAAAACACTGAAGCTTTCTTT
abundance: once; d_gene: .; v_gene: TRBV27; j_gene: TRBJ2-5; CDR3aa: CASSLTYGGAGETQYF; CDR3nt: TGTGCCAGCAGTTTAACCTACGGGGGCGCGGGAGAGACCCAGTACTTC
abundance: .; d_gene: .; v_gene: TRBV6-5; j_gene: TRBJ2-1; CDR3aa: CASSYGDQQFF; CDR3nt: TGTGCCAGCAGTTACGGGGACCAGCAGTTCTTC
abundance: .; d_gene: .; v_gene: TRBV25-1; j_gene: TRBJ2-7; CDR3aa: CASSELRQGRDEQYF; CDR3nt: TGTGCCAGCAGTGAATTGCGGCAGGGGAGAGACGAGCAGTACTTC
abundance: .; d_gene: .; v_gene: TRBV27; j_gene: TRBJ1-1; CDR3aa: CASRRALNTEAFF; CDR3nt: TGTGCCAGCAGAAGGGCTTTGAACACTGAAGCTTTCTTT